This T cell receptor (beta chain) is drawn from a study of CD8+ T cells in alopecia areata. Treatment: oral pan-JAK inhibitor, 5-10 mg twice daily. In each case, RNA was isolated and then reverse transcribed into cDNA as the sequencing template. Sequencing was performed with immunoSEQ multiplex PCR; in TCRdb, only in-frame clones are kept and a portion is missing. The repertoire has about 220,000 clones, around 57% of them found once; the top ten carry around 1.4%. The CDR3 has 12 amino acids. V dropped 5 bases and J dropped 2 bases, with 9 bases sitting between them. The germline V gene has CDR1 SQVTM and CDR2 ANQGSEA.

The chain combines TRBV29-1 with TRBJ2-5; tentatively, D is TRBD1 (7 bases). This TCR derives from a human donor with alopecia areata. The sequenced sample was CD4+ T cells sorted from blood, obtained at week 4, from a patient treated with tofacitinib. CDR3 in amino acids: CSVSGGQETQYF. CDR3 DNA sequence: TGCAGCGTTTCAGGGGGGCAAGAGACCCAGTACTTC.